This T cell receptor (beta chain) appears in the sequencing data of a study of CD8+ T cells in alopecia areata. Study-level points and caveats: Persistence of many expanded lesional clones was seen in scalp and blood during tofacitinib. Scalp clonality and expanded CD8+ clones among the top 100 were significantly decreased by tofacitinib. More clonal than normal scalp was lesional scalp, particularly alopecia totalis/universalis.

V shed 7 bases and J 4 bases; nucleotides not matched to a gene: 4. This CDR3 region has 13 residues. The germline V gene encodes CDR1 SQVTM and CDR2 ANQGSEA. Treatment defined: oral pan-JAK inhibitor, 5-10 mg twice daily. Specimens obtained from alopecia areata patients comprised lesional scalp punch biopsies and peripheral blood. cDNA serving as the sequencing template came from extracted, reverse transcribed RNA. Sequencing was performed with immunoSEQ multiplex PCR; in TCRdb, only in-frame clones are kept and a portion is missing. The sample includes around 100,000 clones, about three fifths of them seen just once. This clone was counted a few times. Its specificity is unknown.

The sequence derives from a human donor with alopecia areata. The rearrangement links TRBV29-1 to TRBJ2-2; 9 bases are shared with TRBD2. Sequencing used CD8+ T cells sorted from blood, obtained at week 56, from a patient treated with tofacitinib. The CDR3 reads CSGSGGRTGELFF. The CDR3 nucleotides read TGCAGCGGAAGCGGGGGGCGCACCGGGGAGCTGTTTTTT.